The next 2 T cell receptor beta chains were all read from a single sample in a study of T-cell reconstitution after alpha-beta-depleted transplantation in children (dated by TCRdb to between 2015 and 2016). Library construction relied on PCR. Sequencing relied on an Illumina HiSeq 2500. TCR library preparation used molecular barcoding, with unique molecular identifiers applied to normalize quantification of the TCRbeta repertoire. TCRdb itself trimmed the public reads at Q25 with fastp, ran MiXCR and retained productive beta chains. Each CDR3 protein gets just one entry, which takes the most common genes and DNA from the rows behind it. The sample data list around 440,000 distinct CDR3 sequences, and about 10% of these were observed just once. Together, the top ten hold 2% of the sample. The sample's treatment or condition label, decoded: allogeneic hematopoietic cell transplantation with graft depleted of TCRalphabeta T cells and CD19 B cells.

The specimen comprised PBMCs, sampled before TCRalphabeta/CD19-depleted stem cell transplant. The receptors derive from a child aged 2 to 10 with inherited bone marrow failure, due to receive a stem cell transplant.

In regard to this clonotype: A read error may be the cause here, since a much bigger clone is one base away. V and J are TRBV7-2 and TRBJ2-1; TRBD1 aligns across 8 bases. The germline V gene has CDR1 SGHTA and CDR2 FQGNSA. V trimming: 4 bases; J trimming: 6 bases; junction bases outside the gene matches: 14. This CDR3 is built from 17 residues. CDR3 nucleotide sequence: TGTGCCAGCAGCTCTTGGGACCAGGACAGGGTTCGCAATGAGCAGTTCTTC. Amino acid sequence: CASSSWDQDRVRNEQFF.

This clonotype was detected ten times or more. V usage is TRBV7-2 and J usage is TRBJ2-3; D is uncertain. CDR3 length equals 13 residues. Germline CDR1 SGHTA, CDR2 FQGNSA. V lost 5 bases and J lost 5, with 11 bases in between. In DNA form, the CDR3 reads TGTGCCAGCAGCGGGTGGATCGGAGATACGCAGTATTTT. The encoded protein is CASSGWIGDTQYF.